The 29 T cell receptor beta chains reported below all come from one sample, sequenced in a study of beta chain features in type 1 diabetes. Study outcomes and limitations: A moderate, significant TCRB CDR3 shortening appeared in type 1 diabetes across four CD4+ subsets.

Every isolated RNA sample was fully reverse transcribed, so sequencing captured expressed TCRB transcripts. The protocol was immunoSEQ multiplex PCR, while the TCRdb copy is restricted to in-frame clones and leaves out a portion. Of under 300,000 clones in the sample, 15% to 20% were seen once. Their target antigens are unknown. The sample was naive CD4+ T cells from blood. Every receptor here comes from a man aged 25 to 40 with type 1 diabetes.

This sequence joins TRBV5-1 and TRBJ2-3; possibly TRBD2 for D (6 bases). This CDR3 has 16 amino acids. Trimming stripped 0 bases from V and 0 bases from J, with 11 bases between. The V gene's germline CDR1 is SGHRS and CDR2 YFSETQ. CDR3 in amino acids: CASSLVLAPSTDTQYF. In nucleotides, the CDR3 is TGCGCCAGCAGCTTGGTACTAGCCCCTAGCACAGATACGCAGTATTTT. The whole variable domain, filled in from reference TRBV5-1 and TRBJ2-3, reads KAGVTQTPRYLIKTRGQQVTLSCSPISGHRSVSWYQQTPGQGLQFLFEYFSETQRNKGNFPGRFSGRQFSNSRSEMNVSTLELGDSALYLCASSLVLAPSTDTQYFGPGTRLTVL.

CDR3 residues: CASSLYGRALPYEQYF. DNA of the CDR3: TGTGCCAGCAGTTTATACGGGCGGGCGCTTCCCTACGAGCAGTACTTC. This rearrangement joins TRBV27 to TRBJ2-7, with D possibly matching TRBD2 (5 bases). The V and J ends lost 1 base and 2 bases respectively, with 15 bases between them. The CDR3 covers 16 residues. Germline V CDR1 and CDR2: MNHEY, SMNVEV (reference sequence).

The chain recombines TRBV29-1 with TRBJ2-1; 8 bases fit TRBD2. The CDR3 extends over 13 amino acids. V trimming: 4 bases; J trimming: 5 bases; junction bases outside the gene matches: 4. Germline CDR1 reads SQVTM; CDR2 reads ANQGSEA. The CDR3 here is CSVGAGGHNEQFF. The CDR3 bases are TGCAGCGTTGGGGCGGGAGGCCACAATGAGCAGTTCTTC.

This clone has a handful of counts. The CDR3 DNA is TGTGCCAGCAGTGATCTAGCGGGAGTGGACAATGAGCAGTTCTTC. Amino acids: CASSDLAGVDNEQFF. The chain links TRBV6-4 to TRBJ2-1, with 10 positions matching TRBD2. V was clipped by 3 bases and J by 5 bases; unmatched bases: 4. The CDR3 has 15 amino acids. Germline V lookup: CDR1 MRHNA, CDR2 SNTAGT.

The chain is built from TRBV5-1 and TRBJ2-6; D remains unclear. The CDR3 is made up of 16 amino acids. Trimming pared 5 bases from V and 0 bases from J, leaving 12 bases between. Germline CDR1 and CDR2: SGHRS and YFSETQ. Here the CDR3 reads CASRPGRFSGANVLTF. DNA of the CDR3: TGCGCCAGCAGACCCGGACGTTTCTCTGGGGCCAACGTCCTGACTTTC.

The rearrangement uses TRBV29-1 and TRBJ2-5; D is perhaps TRBD1 (6 bases). Germline V lookup: CDR1 SQVTM, CDR2 ANQGSEA. The CDR3 length is 13 residues. V was cut by 6 bases and J by 0 bases, with 11 bases left in between. The CDR3 DNA sequence: TGCAGCGTCCGACAGGTGAACCAAGAGACCCAGTACTTC. Protein sequence: CSVRQVNQETQYF.

This clone was observed a handful of times. The chain recombines TRBV29-1 with TRBJ2-7; 8 positions match TRBD2. The CDR3 has 13 residues. J gave up 6 bases and V 6 bases, and 10 bases lay outside the gene matches. In germline, CDR1 is SQVTM, CDR2 ANQGSEA. The CDR3 sequence is CSVDLLAEGEQYF. CDR3 DNA sequence: TGCAGCGTGGACTTACTAGCGGAGGGCGAGCAGTACTTC.

The chain employs TRBV15 and TRBJ2-6; D may be TRBD1 (5 bases). There are 16 residues in the CDR3. Between the trimmed V and J ends, which lost 0 bases and 2 bases, there was a span of 8 bases. The germline V gene has CDR1 LNHNV and CDR2 YYDKDF (reference sequence). CDR3 loop: CATSRETAPGANVLTF. CDR3 DNA: TGTGCCACCAGCAGAGAGACAGCCCCTGGGGCCAACGTCCTGACTTTC.

In this sample, this clone turned up a few times. This rearrangement joins TRBV1 to TRBJ2-3; TRBD2 is the table's D call, not checked against the DNA. TRBV1 is an annotated pseudogene. The CDR3 contains 17 residues. CDR3 amino acids: CTSSQAGTRAVTDTQYF. The CDR3, as DNA: TGCACCAGCAGCCAAGCAGGGACTAGGGCCGTCACAGATACGCAGTATTTT.

The chain carries TRBV4-2 and TRBJ2-3; a possible D gene is TRBD2 (5 bases). The germline V gene has CDR1 LGHNA and CDR2 YNFKEQ. The CDR3 sequence is 13 residues long. Trimming removed 4 bases at V and 3 bases at J, with 8 bases between. The CDR3 DNA follows: TGTGCCAGCAGCCCGCGGGCTACAGATACGCAGTATTTT. Amino acid sequence: CASSPRATDTQYF.

This chain connects TRBV7-9 to TRBJ2-5; D uncertain. The germline V gene encodes CDR1 SEHNR and CDR2 FQNEAQ (reference sequence). V was shortened by 2 bases and J by 5 bases, with 15 bases between the two germline ends. The CDR3 runs to 15 residues. The CDR3 reads CASSLLARDWETQYF. CDR3 nucleotides: TGTGCCAGCAGCTTATTGGCGAGAGATTGGGAGACCCAGTACTTC.

This clone was recorded a few times. The genes are TRBV14 and TRBJ1-3, with D maybe TRBD1 (5 bases). CDR1 is SGHDN, CDR2 FVKESK, per germline. CDR3 length: 15 amino acids. V lost 5 bases, J lost 2 bases, and 13 bases lay in between. DNA for the CDR3: TGTGCCAGCAGCTCTTGGACGGACACTGGAAACACCATATATTTT. Amino acid sequence: CASSSWTDTGNTIYF.

V is TRBV18 and J is TRBJ2-7, with D perhaps assigned TRBD1 or TRBD2 (5 bases each). V was clipped by 6 bases and J by 4 bases, with 16 bases between them. The CDR3 sequence is 14 residues long. The germline V gene has CDR1 KGHSH and CDR2 LQKENI. CDR3 protein: CASSPLGTEYEQYF. CDR3 in DNA: TGTGCCAGCTCGCCGCTTGGGACGGAATACGAGCAGTACTTC.

This clone appeared once. The gene calls are TRBV13 and TRBJ1-1; tentatively, D is TRBD1 (5 bases). V lost 3 bases and J 5 bases, leaving 13 bases between the germline ends. Germline V gives CDR1 PRHDT, CDR2 FYEKMQ (reference sequence). The CDR3 loop spans 14 amino acids. The CDR3 DNA reads as TGTGCCAGCAGCTTCCAGGGTACTAGGACTGAAGCTTTCTTT. Protein sequence: CASSFQGTRTEAFF.

The sample holds a few counts of this clone. The rearrangement joins TRBV2 to TRBJ2-5; possible D gene TRBD1, 6 bases. The CDR3 has 14 amino acids. The germline V and J ends were trimmed by 8 bases and 1 base, with 14 bases remaining between them. CDR1 and CDR2 (germline): SNHLY, FYNNEI. CDR3 amino acids: CASLLGRGQETQYF. CDR3 nucleotide sequence: TGTGCCAGCTTGCTGGGCAGGGGCCAAGAGACCCAGTACTTC.

The chain joins TRBV29-1 to TRBJ2-1, with D maybe TRBD2 (5 bases). This CDR3 spans 16 amino acids. V was shortened by 3 bases and J by 8 bases, with 23 bases between the two germline ends. Germline V gives CDR1 SQVTM, CDR2 ANQGSEA. The CDR3 reads CSVDVVRRDWYDEQFF. The CDR3 region has the DNA TGCAGCGTTGATGTAGTTCGTCGGGATTGGTACGATGAGCAGTTCTTC.

This clone came up a few times. The J gene is TRBJ2-1, the V gene TRBV14; 8 positions agree with TRBD2. Germline loops: CDR1 SGHDN, CDR2 FVKESK. V trimming: 1 base; J trimming: 6 bases; junction bases outside the gene matches: 2. CDR3 size: 14 residues. The DNA of the CDR3 is TGTGCCAGCAGCCAAGGGGGACTAGGCAATGAGCAGTTCTTC. Its protein product is CASSQGGLGNEQFF.

V is TRBV4-2 and J is TRBJ2-7, with D possibly being TRBD1 or TRBD2 (6 bases each). Germline V gives CDR1 LGHNA, CDR2 YNFKEQ. The V gene lost 5 bases and the J gene lost 6 bases, with 20 bases spanning the gap. This CDR3 contains 15 residues. CDR3 amino acids: CASSWPEGEYREQYF. The CDR3 nucleotides read TGTGCCAGCAGCTGGCCGGAGGGGGAGTATCGCGAGCAGTACTTC.

This clone was recorded a few times. CDR3 DNA sequence: TGCGCCAGCAGCTCGAGCTCTGGGGCCAACGTCCTGACTTTC. Encoded protein: CASSSSSGANVLTF. This chain joins TRBV5-1 and TRBJ2-6; D not resolved. Germline CDR1 is SGHRS and CDR2 is YFSETQ. The CDR3 length is 14 residues. V was cut by 3 bases and J by 0 bases, with 4 bases left in between.

The V and J genes are TRBV19 and TRBJ2-7, with 7 bases lining up with TRBD1. With 5 bases clipped from V and 2 bases from J, the junction kept 6 bases outside the gene matches. The CDR3 has 14 amino acids. Germline CDR1 reads LNHDA; CDR2 reads SQIVND (reference sequence). CDR3 protein: CASSLDRYAYEQYF. CDR3 nucleotide sequence: TGTGCCAGTAGTTTGGACAGGTATGCCTACGAGCAGTACTTC.

The chain joins TRBV4-2 to TRBJ2-3; 8 bases agree with TRBD2. Per germline, CDR1 LGHNA and CDR2 YNFKEQ. V lost 1 base to trimming and J lost 0 bases; unmatched junction nucleotides: 6. This CDR3 has 17 residues. The CDR3 DNA follows: TGTGCCAGCAGCCAAGTATACAGCGGGAGTAGCACAGATACGCAGTATTTT. Protein: CASSQVYSGSSTDTQYF.

This clone was observed a few times. The chain employs TRBV30 and TRBJ2-1; TRBD1 might be the D (6 bases). Per the germline V gene, CDR1 is GTSNPN and CDR2 is SVGIG (reference sequence). Trimming left V 3 bases short and J 8 bases short, with 17 bases between. The CDR3 covers 14 residues. CDR3 in amino acids: CAWRGRGLAYEQFF. The CDR3 DNA reads as TGTGCCTGGAGGGGCAGGGGTTTGGCGTATGAGCAGTTCTTC. Full variable domain (rest looked up from reference TRBV30 and TRBJ2-1): SQTIHQWPATLVQPVGSPLSLECTVEGTSNPNLYWYRQAAGRGLQLLFYSVGIGQISSEVPQNLSASRPQDRQFILSSKKLLLSDSGFYLCAWRGRGLAYEQFFGPGTRLTVL.

This sequence joins TRBV5-1 and TRBJ2-5, with 9 bases matching TRBD1. With V trimmed by 4 bases and J by 3 bases, 10 bases remained unmatched. CDR1 is SGHRS, CDR2 YFSETQ, per germline. The CDR3 consists of 16 residues. Here the CDR3 DNA reads TGCGCCAGCAGCCCCACTTCTGGGACAGGGAAAGAGACCCAGTACTTC. It codes for CASSPTSGTGKETQYF.

The rearrangement uses TRBV7-2 and TRBJ2-7; D is undetermined. This CDR3 has 15 amino acids. The germline gives CDR1 SGHTA, CDR2 FQGNSA. The V and J ends lost 5 bases and 2 bases respectively, with 16 bases between them. The CDR3 DNA reads as TGTGCCAGCAGCCGCCGCCTGGGCAGGACCTACGAGCAGTACTTC. Residues: CASSRRLGRTYEQYF.

This clone was seen a few times. The gene calls are TRBV7-2 and TRBJ2-7; D may be TRBD1 (5 bases). CDR1 SGHTA and CDR2 FQGNSA come from the germline V gene. Trimming pared 4 bases from V and 2 bases from J, leaving 12 bases between. The CDR3 totals 14 residues. The CDR3 region is CASSSLDRAYEQYF. The CDR3 region has the DNA TGTGCCAGCAGCTCCCTTGACAGAGCCTACGAGCAGTACTTC.

This clone was seen only a few times. The chain combines TRBV30 with TRBJ2-7; possibly TRBD2 for D (6 bases). Trimming stripped 5 bases from V and 1 base from J, with 12 bases between. The CDR3 contains 13 residues. Germline CDR1 is GTSNPN and CDR2 is SVGIG (reference sequence). This CDR3 is CAWQVSGSYEQYF. As DNA, the CDR3 is TGTGCCTGGCAAGTTAGCGGATCCTACGAGCAGTACTTC.

This clone was detected only a few times. The chain carries TRBV7-2 and TRBJ2-5, with no clear D. The CDR3 sequence is 12 residues long. Germline V gives CDR1 SGHTA, CDR2 FQGNSA. Between the trimmed V and J ends, which lost 4 bases and 3 bases, there was a span of 6 bases. This CDR3 reads CASSSYEETQYF. The CDR3 coding sequence is TGTGCCAGCAGCTCGTACGAAGAGACCCAGTACTTC.

This clone was seen only a few times. A junction end diverges from the germline sequence, so it may reflect a read error. The V call is TRBV7-2, the J call TRBJ2-5; D uncertain. This CDR3 spans 11 amino acids. Per germline, CDR1 SGHTA and CDR2 FQGNSA. CDR3 in amino acids: CASSRGPHPHF. DNA of the CDR3: TGTGCCAGCAGCCGTGGGCCCCATCCCCACTTC.

V is TRBV19 and J is TRBJ1-1; D ambiguous. The CDR3 runs to 14 residues. V was shortened by 3 bases and J by 7 bases, with 15 bases between the two germline ends. Germline CDR1 and CDR2: LNHDA and SQIVND (reference sequence). Written as DNA, the CDR3 is TGTGCCAGTAGTATCTCTCCCGGGAGGAATGAAGCTTTCTTT. It codes for CASSISPGRNEAFF.